This T cell receptor beta chain was captured in a study of OX40 agonist ivuxolimab in advanced cancers. Whole-study results and caveats: Relatively little clonal expansion, among the lowest observed, appeared in partial responders at 0.1-3.0 mg/kg. More expanded clones were found, on average, in CD8+ than in CD4+ T cells.

With respect to this clone: What it binds is not known.

Per germline, CDR1 MNHEY and CDR2 SVGAGI. CDR3 size: 15 residues. V lost 0 bases and J lost 8, with 11 bases in between. Blood draws occurred at baseline, cycle 4 day 1, and cycle 7 day 1. The repertoire was sequenced with immunoSEQ multiplex PCR; TCRdb's copy has only in-frame clones and lacks some. This table has tens of thousands of clones, around 87% appearing once. The sample here was CD4+ or CD8+ T cells sorted from blood, taken in a trial of the OX40 agonist ivuxolimab. This chain links TRBV6-5 with TRBJ1-6; D is undetermined. The TCR comes from an adult with an advanced solid tumor such as melanoma, head and neck, liver or kidney cancer. CDR3 in amino acids: CASSYSKKSDSPLHF. The CDR3 DNA sequence: TGTGCCAGCAGTTACTCGAAGAAAAGTGATTCACCCCTCCACTTT.